Sequencing of this T cell receptor beta chain was carried out in a study of shared clonotypes between healthy human individuals. Per the germline V gene, CDR1 is SGHVS and CDR2 is FQNEAQ. The CDR3 loop spans 15 amino acids. V lost 1 base and J lost 7, with 13 bases in between. General study points: Sorted-subset sequencing, rarefaction showed, was incomplete despite large depth.

Splitting the CD4+ cells yielded a CD45RA+ naive subset and a CD45RA-negative memory subset. The assay used deep level. Repertoires were generated with immunoSEQ multiplex PCR, while TCRdb's copy carries only in-frame clones and drops some. The table records 650,000 to 800,000 clones, around 70% of them present only once. In regard to this clone: Antigen unknown.

This sequence originates from a woman between 25 and 40 years old in good health. Sequences were obtained from memory CD4+ T cells sorted from blood. Subset indicated: CD45RA-negative fraction. This rearrangement joins TRBV7-8 to TRBJ1-4; possible D gene TRBD1, 5 bases. DNA for the CDR3: TGTGCCAGCAGCTTAGGGGCAGGGTACCGTGAAAAACTGTTTTTT. Its translation: CASSLGAGYREKLFF.